Listed here are 27 T cell receptor beta chains from one sample, sequenced in a study of shared clonotypes between healthy human individuals (TCRdb year 2020). The library was made by the immunoSEQ multiplex PCR assay. TCRdb holds this immuneACCESS table with in-frame rearrangements only. Some clones are missing; in checked studies, unresolved V genes explain under half, and the rest has no known cause. For this sample there are 2 million to 2.5 million clones; over 90% appear just once. Approximately 0.4% of the sample belongs to the ten largest clones. Sequenced material: naive CD4+ T cells from PBMCs. The label giving this sample's cell subset or site can be read as: CD45RA+ positively selected. These receptors all stem from a young man in good health. Some clones in this sample may be carry-over from other donors' samples.

The V and J genes are TRBV5-1 and TRBJ1-2, with TRBD1 matching over 8 bases. The trim removed 1 base at V and 4 bases at J, leaving 12 bases unmatched. The CDR3 covers 17 residues. Germline lookup yields CDR1 SGHRS and CDR2 YFSETQ. The CDR3 region has the DNA TGCGCCAGCAGCTTGCAAGCCGGGACAGGCAAGGGCTATGGCTACACCTTC. Translation: CASSLQAGTGKGYGYTF.

The chain couples TRBV29-1 to TRBJ2-1; D uncertain. V lost 4 bases, J lost 3 bases, and 7 bases lay in between. This CDR3 is built from 12 residues. Germline values: CDR1 SQVTM, CDR2 ANQGSEA. The CDR3 region has the DNA TGCAGCGTTGTATACGACTACAATGAGCAGTTCTTC. Amino acid sequence: CSVVYDYNEQFF.

This chain joins TRBV7-8 and TRBJ1-2; D gene ambiguous. The V end lost 1 base, the J end lost 2 bases, and 11 bases lay between the germline ends. CDR1 is SGHVS, CDR2 FQNEAQ, per germline. CDR3 length equals 15 residues. CDR3 amino acids: CASSLEVGQNYGYTF. The DNA of the CDR3 is TGTGCCAGCAGCTTAGAAGTTGGGCAAAACTATGGCTACACCTTC.

V and J are TRBV6-1 and TRBJ2-3; D uncertain. This CDR3 comprises 15 residues. Looked up from germline, CDR1 is MNHNS and CDR2 is SASEGT. V was clipped by 1 base and J by 0 bases, with 8 bases between them. The CDR3 sequence: CASSEGFASTDTQYF. Here the CDR3 DNA reads TGTGCCAGCAGTGAAGGCTTCGCTAGCACAGATACGCAGTATTTT.

The genes are TRBV25-1 and TRBJ1-2; a weak D match, TRBD1 (6 bases). CDR1 and CDR2 (germline): MGHDK, SYGVNS. The CDR3 covers 16 residues. Trimming left V 6 bases short and J 1 base short, with 18 bases between. The CDR3 region is CASRGLAGARNYGYTF. CDR3 nucleotide sequence: TGTGCCAGCAGGGGCCTGGCGGGGGCGCGTAACTATGGCTACACCTTC.

The V and J genes are TRBV4-2 and TRBJ2-5; D is undetermined. CDR3 length: 15 amino acids. CDR1 LGHNA and CDR2 YNFKEQ come from the germline V gene. The V gene lost 2 bases and the J gene lost 1 base, with 11 bases spanning the gap. Here the CDR3 DNA reads TGTGCCAGCAGCCAATTCGGCAGGACCCAAGAGACCCAGTACTTC. It encodes CASSQFGRTQETQYF.

This clone is a singleton in its sample. In nucleotides, the CDR3 is TGTGCCAGCAGCGTCTCAAGGAGCGAGACCCAGTACTTC. This gives the protein CASSVSRSETQYF. The chain couples TRBV9 to TRBJ2-5; D gene uncertain. Germline CDR1 SGDLS, CDR2 YYNGEE. Trimming shortened V by 2 bases and J by 5 bases, and 10 bases separated the two germline ends. This CDR3 contains 13 residues.

As for this clone: The identical CDR3 is also encoded by other nucleotide sequences in the sample. The rearrangement links TRBV6-5 to TRBJ2-5, with D hard to call. CDR1 is MNHEY and CDR2 is SVGAGI in the germline V gene. The germline V and J ends were trimmed by 6 bases and 5 bases, with 7 bases remaining between them. The CDR3 has 11 residues. CDR3 in DNA: TGTGCCAGCAGCTCCGGGGAGACCCAGTACTTC. This sequence encodes CASSSGETQYF.

The chain carries TRBV11-1 and TRBJ2-5, with 8 bases that match TRBD1. TRBJ2-7 explains the end of the DNA better; the J call may be wrong. The CDR3 consists of 13 residues. The germline V gene encodes CDR1 SGHAT and CDR2 FQDESV (reference sequence). The CDR3 sequence is CASSRTGIDEQYF. Written as DNA, the CDR3 is TGTGCCAGCAGCCGGACAGGGATTGACGAGCAGTACTTC.

The chain is built from TRBV9 and TRBJ1-3, with TRBD1 matching over 8 bases. V lost 0 bases, J lost 4 bases, and 6 bases stayed unmatched. CDR3 length: 16 amino acids. Germline V lookup: CDR1 SGDLS, CDR2 YYNGEE. CDR3: CASSVGQGAAGNTIYF. CDR3 bases: TGTGCCAGCAGCGTAGGCCAGGGGGCGGCAGGAAACACCATATATTTT.

V gene TRBV5-1 combines with J gene TRBJ2-7; TRBD2 aligns across 8 bases. The germline gives CDR1 SGHRS, CDR2 YFSETQ. The CDR3 loop spans 16 amino acids. V shed 1 base and J 1 base; nucleotides not matched to a gene: 7. The CDR3 DNA is TGCGCCAGCAGCTTGAATCCAGCGGGAGTTTCCTACGAGCAGTACTTC. It yields the protein CASSLNPAGVSYEQYF.

The gene calls are TRBV30 and TRBJ2-2; D is possibly TRBD1 (5 bases). Germline V gene sequence: CDR1 GTSNPN, CDR2 SVGIG (reference sequence). The CDR3 has 13 residues. V was pared by 5 bases and J by 5 bases, with 12 bases between. The CDR3 DNA reads as TGTGCCTGGTCAGGGATAAGGACCGGGGAGCTGTTTTTT. Amino acids: CAWSGIRTGELFF.

V usage is TRBV28 and J usage is TRBJ1-5; D not resolved. This CDR3 comprises 12 residues. Trimming took off 5 bases at V and 5 bases at J, with 7 bases between the two ends. The V gene's germline CDR1 is MDHEN and CDR2 SYDVKM. Written as DNA, the CDR3 is TGTGCCAGCAGTACGGGATATCAGCCCCAGCATTTT. Its translation: CASSTGYQPQHF.

In its sample, this clone was seen a few times. Distinct nucleotide sequences in the sample also encode this CDR3. Here the CDR3 reads CASSPLDSYTEAFF. Written as DNA, the CDR3 is TGTGCCAGCTCACCTCTGGACAGTTACACTGAAGCTTTCTTT. The chain has TRBV18 and TRBJ1-1; D is perhaps TRBD1 (6 bases). The V end lost 3 bases, the J end lost 3 bases, and 11 bases lay between the germline ends. The CDR3 loop spans 14 amino acids. The germline gives CDR1 KGHSH, CDR2 LQKENI.

The chain recombines TRBV7-6 with TRBJ2-5, with D possibly matching TRBD1 (6 bases). Germline V CDR1 and CDR2: SGHVS, FNYEAQ. The V end was cut by 5 bases, the J end by 2 bases, with 9 bases between. The CDR3 runs 13 residues. CDR3 nucleotide sequence: TGTGCCAGCAGCCGGACAGATCAAGAGACCCAGTACTTC. As protein: CASSRTDQETQYF. The full variable domain, in which reference TRBV7-6 and TRBJ2-5 provide the parts outside the CDR3, is GAGVSQSPRYKVTKRGQDVALRCDPISGHVSLYWYRQALGQGPEFLTYFNYEAQQDKSGLPNDRFSAERPEGSISTLTIQRTEQRDSAMYRCASSRTDQETQYFGPGTRLLVL.

The chain's CDR3 is CASSRLSSGRAGEQFF. Written as DNA, the CDR3 is TGCGCCAGCAGCCGTTTATCTAGCGGGAGGGCCGGGGAGCAGTTCTTC. V usage is TRBV5-1 and J usage is TRBJ2-1; TRBD2 matches at 12 bases. The CDR3 has 16 residues. V lost 4 bases, J lost 10 bases, and 12 bases stayed unmatched. CDR1 is SGHRS, CDR2 YFSETQ, per germline.

This chain connects TRBV30 to TRBJ2-1; 7 bases agree with TRBD2. Germline loops: CDR1 GTSNPN, CDR2 SVGIG (reference sequence). The CDR3 consists of 13 residues. Trimming cost V 4 bases and J 4 bases; bases outside gene matches: 4. The CDR3 loop is CAWTSGFYNEQFF. In DNA, the CDR3 is TGTGCCTGGACTAGCGGCTTTTACAATGAGCAGTTCTTC.

This clone has only one observation. The identical CDR3 is also encoded by other nucleotide sequences in the sample. The rearrangement uses TRBV9 and TRBJ1-5; no reliable D call. Germline-derived CDR1 and CDR2 are SGDLS and YYNGEE. This CDR3 comprises 14 residues. Between the trimmed V and J ends, which lost 0 bases and 2 bases, there was a span of 6 bases. CDR3: CASSVEGGNQPQHF. The CDR3 DNA sequence: TGTGCCAGCAGCGTAGAGGGAGGCAATCAGCCCCAGCATTTT.

Worth noting for this clone: The same CDR3 arises from other DNA sequences in this sample as well. The V and J genes are TRBV5-1 and TRBJ2-4, with D possibly matching TRBD1 (5 bases). Germline V gene sequence: CDR1 SGHRS, CDR2 YFSETQ. Trimming left V 0 bases short and J 0 bases short, with 10 bases between. The CDR3 is 16 amino acids. The DNA of the CDR3 is TGCGCCAGCAGCTTGGCGGCAGGGCTAGCCAAAAACATTCAGTACTTC. It yields the protein CASSLAAGLAKNIQYF. Looking up the rest from reference TRBV5-1 and TRBJ2-4 gives the full variable domain: KAGVTQTPRYLIKTRGQQVTLSCSPISGHRSVSWYQQTPGQGLQFLFEYFSETQRNKGNFPGRFSGRQFSNSRSEMNVSTLELGDSALYLCASSLAAGLAKNIQYFGAGTRLSVL.

The rearrangement joins TRBV11-3 to TRBJ2-7; perhaps TRBD1 as D (6 bases). Trimming removed 6 bases at V and 2 bases at J, with 11 bases between. Germline V gives CDR1 SGHNT, CDR2 YENEEA. The CDR3 is made up of 13 amino acids. The CDR3 DNA reads as TGTGCCAGCAGTTTCGGACAGACCTACGAGCAGTACTTC. This encodes CASSFGQTYEQYF.

This chain uses TRBV30 with TRBJ2-4; 14 bases map to TRBD2. CDR3 length equals 20 residues. The germline gives CDR1 GTSNPN, CDR2 SVGIG (reference sequence). With 1 base clipped from V and 1 base from J, the junction kept 12 bases outside the gene matches. The DNA of the CDR3 is TGTGCCTGGAGTGGAACTTCCGGGACTAGCGGGAGCGGTGCCAAAAACATTCAGTACTTC. Amino acid sequence: CAWSGTSGTSGSGAKNIQYF.

The chain recombines TRBV11-2 with TRBJ2-7; D is ambiguous. The CDR3 has 12 residues. Germline-derived CDR1 and CDR2 are SGHAT and FQNNGV. Deletions cut 5 bases from V and 7 bases from J, with 12 bases between. Here the CDR3 DNA reads TGTGCCAGCAGCCTACTCATGGAGGAGCAGTACTTC. It codes for CASSLLMEEQYF.

The CDR3 sequence: CASSQYRGLSYEQYF. The CDR3 coding sequence is TGTGCCAGCAGCCAATACAGGGGTCTCTCCTACGAGCAGTACTTC. The V gene is TRBV5-8, the J gene TRBJ2-7; 7 nucleotides align to TRBD1. This CDR3 has 15 amino acids. The J segment lost 0 bases and the V segment lost 4 bases, leaving 7 bases of the junction unmatched. Germline values: CDR1 SGHTS, CDR2 YDEGEE.

Notes on this clone: The identical CDR3 is also encoded by other nucleotide sequences in the sample. The J gene is TRBJ1-2, the V gene TRBV5-1; D may be TRBD1 (5 bases). The V gene lost 1 base and the J gene lost 2 bases, with 6 bases spanning the gap. CDR1 is SGHRS and CDR2 is YFSETQ in the germline V gene. There are 13 residues in the CDR3. Here the CDR3 reads CASSLRTNYGYTF. Here the CDR3 DNA reads TGCGCCAGCAGCTTGCGGACAAACTATGGCTACACCTTC.

Here the CDR3 DNA reads TGTGCCAGCTCACCAGGATTGGGGGTTTTTCCCCAGCATTTT. Amino acid sequence: CASSPGLGVFPQHF. V usage is TRBV18 and J usage is TRBJ1-5, with D possibly being TRBD1 (5 bases). The CDR3 contains 14 residues. Trimming removed 2 bases from V and 10 bases from J, with 15 bases in between. Germline V CDR1 and CDR2: KGHSH, LQKENI.

The CDR3 bases are TGTGCCTGGAGTCGGCTAGCGGGAATGGGAGAGACCCAGTACTTC. Its translation: CAWSRLAGMGETQYF. The V and J genes are TRBV30 and TRBJ2-5; 9 bases match TRBD2. The V segment lost 2 bases and the J segment 4 bases; nucleotides outside the gene matches: 8. Germline assignment: CDR1 GTSNPN and CDR2 SVGIG (reference sequence). This CDR3 region has 15 residues. Variable domain in full (rest from reference TRBV30 and TRBJ2-5): SQTIHQWPATLVQPVGSPLSLECTVEGTSNPNLYWYRQAAGRGLQLLFYSVGIGQISSEVPQNLSASRPQDRQFILSSKKLLLSDSGFYLCAWSRLAGMGETQYFGPGTRLLVL.

The chain has TRBV6-5 and TRBJ1-1, with TRBD1 as a possible D gene (6 bases). Trimming removed 6 bases from V and 5 bases from J, with 13 bases in between. This CDR3 contains 13 residues. CDR1 is MNHEY, CDR2 SVGAGI, per germline. The CDR3 loop reads CASRATGTTEAFF. DNA of the CDR3: TGTGCCAGCAGGGCCACAGGGACTACTGAAGCTTTCTTT.